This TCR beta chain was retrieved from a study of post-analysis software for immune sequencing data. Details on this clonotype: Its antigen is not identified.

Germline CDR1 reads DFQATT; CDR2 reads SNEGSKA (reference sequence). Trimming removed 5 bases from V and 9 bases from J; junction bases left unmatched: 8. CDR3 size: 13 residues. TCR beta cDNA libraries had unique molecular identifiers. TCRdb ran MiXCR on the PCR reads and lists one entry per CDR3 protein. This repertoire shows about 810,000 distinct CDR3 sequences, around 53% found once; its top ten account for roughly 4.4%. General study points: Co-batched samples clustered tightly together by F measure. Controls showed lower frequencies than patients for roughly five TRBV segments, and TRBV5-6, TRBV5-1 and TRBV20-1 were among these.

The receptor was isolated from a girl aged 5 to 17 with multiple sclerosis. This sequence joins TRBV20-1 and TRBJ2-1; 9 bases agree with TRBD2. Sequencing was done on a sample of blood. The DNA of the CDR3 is TGCAGTGCTCTCGGGACTAGCTTTATTGAGCAGTTCTTC. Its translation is CSALGTSFIEQFF.